Below, 12 T cell receptor beta chains from the same sample are listed, as sequenced in a study of blood T cell repertoires in COVID-19. Produced via immunoSEQ multiplex PCR; TCRdb's table is partial and in-frame only. The table has around 120,000 clones, 75% to 90% seen once. Sequencing was done on a sample of peripheral blood. Receptors originate from a woman aged 70-85 years with acute or convalescent COVID-19.

Remarks on this clone: This same CDR3 is encoded by further DNA sequences in the sample. The gene calls are TRBV4-1 and TRBJ2-5, with D possibly matching TRBD2 (5 bases). The CDR3 spans 13 residues. The germline gives CDR1 MGHRA, CDR2 YSYEKL. The V gene lost 1 base and the J gene lost 5 bases, with 8 bases spanning the gap. The CDR3 nucleotides read TGCGCCAGCAGCCAAGCGGGGAAGGAGACCCAGTACTTC. Its translation is CASSQAGKETQYF.

J is TRBJ1-2 and V is TRBV19, with TRBD1 matching 7 bases. J was trimmed by 4 bases and V by 4 bases; bases with no gene match: 3. This CDR3 is 13 amino acids long. Germline CDR1 and CDR2: LNHDA and SQIVND (reference sequence). The CDR3 coding sequence is TGTGCCAGTAGTACCACAGGGGCCTATGGCTACACCTTC. It specifies CASSTTGAYGYTF.

V is TRBV29-1 and J is TRBJ1-5, with a possible D match to TRBD1 (6 bases). V lost 4 bases and J lost 7, with 14 bases in between. The CDR3 contains 13 residues. The germline V gene encodes CDR1 SQVTM and CDR2 ANQGSEA. The CDR3 spells CSVGRQDGQPQHF. CDR3 in DNA: TGCAGCGTTGGGAGACAGGATGGGCAGCCCCAGCATTTT.

V usage is TRBV3-1 (or the pseudogene TRBV3-2) and J usage is TRBJ2-5; the D gene is possibly TRBD1 (6 bases). The length of the CDR3 is 13 residues. Germline CDR1 LGHDT, CDR2 YNNKEL (reference sequence). Trimming cost V 3 bases and J 2 bases, with 7 bases left between them. DNA of the CDR3: TGTGCCAGCAGCCAGAGGGGGCAAGAGACCCAGTACTTC. This gives the protein CASSQRGQETQYF.

The chain couples TRBV5-1 to TRBJ1-2; no reliable D call. CDR3 length: 13 amino acids. V dropped 0 bases and J dropped 5 bases, with 8 bases sitting between them. Germline V gene sequence: CDR1 SGHRS, CDR2 YFSETQ. CDR3 sequence (DNA): TGCGCCAGCAGCTTGGGGGAGTTATATGGCTACACCTTC. Translating gives CASSLGELYGYTF.

The chain uses TRBV5-5 and TRBJ1-5; 8 bases map to TRBD1. Germline CDR1 and CDR2: SGHKS and YYEKEE (reference sequence). This CDR3 contains 14 residues. V was clipped by 0 bases and J by 6 bases; unmatched bases: 2. The CDR3 coding sequence is TGTGCCAGCAGCTTGGGACAGGGGAGTCAGCCCCAGCATTTT. The encoded protein is CASSLGQGSQPQHF. The full variable domain, its missing parts supplied by reference TRBV5-5 and TRBJ1-5, is DAGVTQSPTHLIKTRGQQVTLRCSPISGHKSVSWYQQVLGQGPQFIFQYYEKEERGRGNFPDRFSARQFPNYSSELNVNALLLGDSALYLCASSLGQGSQPQHFGDGTRLSIL.

This rearrangement joins TRBV6-5 to TRBJ1-2; possibly TRBD1 for D (5 bases). V lost 6 bases to trimming and J lost 8 bases, with 22 bases between them. Germline V lookup: CDR1 MNHEY, CDR2 SVGAGI. The CDR3 consists of 15 residues. The CDR3: CASRPERGPGGGYTF. In nucleotides, the CDR3 is TGTGCCAGCAGACCCGAGAGGGGCCCGGGAGGGGGCTACACCTTC.

The V gene is TRBV27, the J gene TRBJ2-5; 10 positions match TRBD1. This CDR3 region has 16 residues. Germline-derived CDR1 and CDR2 are MNHEY and SMNVEV (reference sequence). With V trimmed by 7 bases and J by 3 bases, 11 bases remained unmatched. The CDR3 is CASTGPPGQGKETQYF. The CDR3 DNA sequence: TGTGCCAGCACCGGACCGCCGGGACAGGGGAAAGAGACCCAGTACTTC.

The chain uses TRBV30 and TRBJ2-3; D is uncertain. CDR1 GTSNPN and CDR2 SVGIG come from the germline V gene (reference sequence). The germline V and J ends were trimmed by 4 bases and 4 bases, with 12 bases remaining between them. The CDR3 consists of 13 residues. The CDR3 nucleotides are TGTGCCTGGAACCTGGAGTCGGCAGATACGCAGTATTTT. Protein: CAWNLESADTQYF.

The chain uses TRBV5-1 and TRBJ2-5; TRBD2 aligns across 11 bases. The CDR3 spans 16 residues. Germline assignment: CDR1 SGHRS and CDR2 YFSETQ. J gave up 4 bases and V 0 bases, and 5 bases lay outside the gene matches. DNA for the CDR3: TGCGCCAGCAGCTTGGGTGGCGGACTAGCGGGAGAGACCCAGTACTTC. Its translation is CASSLGGGLAGETQYF.

The chain is built from TRBV5-1 and TRBJ1-1; D is uncertain. This CDR3 comprises 15 residues. Germline V gives CDR1 SGHRS, CDR2 YFSETQ. V shed 0 bases and J shed 0 bases, with 9 bases lying between them. CDR3 residues: CASSLVPTVNTEAFF. The CDR3, as DNA: TGCGCCAGCAGCTTGGTGCCTACCGTGAACACTGAAGCTTTCTTT.

The CDR3 here is CASSPRVRNNSPLHF. The CDR3 DNA sequence: TGTGCCAGCAGTCCCAGGGTCCGGAATAATTCACCCCTCCACTTT. The V and J genes are TRBV6-5 and TRBJ1-6, with D possibly being TRBD1 (5 bases). V lost 5 bases, J lost 5 bases, and 13 bases lay in between. This CDR3 contains 15 residues. Per the germline V gene, CDR1 is MNHEY and CDR2 is SVGAGI.